These T cell receptor beta chains were read from a single sample in a study of spatial heterogeneity in lung cancer. Via MiXCR, TCRdb re-called the 5' RACE reads, giving one row per CDR3 protein. Of about 94,000 distinct CDR3 sequences listed, just under 20% were seen once; the top ten hold about a fifth. Sequenced here: PBMCs, sampled at follow-up. The receptors shown here come from a male donor with early-stage non-small cell lung cancer. CDR3s include the opening cysteine and the closing phenylalanine or tryptophan. D genes are given only for firm matches. Some rows have no size entry. The others give once, few or many, or a class for an expanded clone.

CASSQRVSDTQYF	TGCGCCAGCAGCCAAAGGGTCTCAGATACGCAGTATTTT	-	TRBV4-1	TRBJ2-3	-
CASSLTTINQETQYF	TGCGCCAGCAGCTTGACCACCATCAACCAAGAGACCCAGTACTTC	-	TRBV5-1	TRBJ2-5	-
CASSVGTSGYEQYF	TGTGCCAGCAGCGTAGGAACTAGCGGCTACGAGCAGTACTTC	TRBD2	TRBV9	TRBJ2-7	many
CASSFQGRNTEAFF	TGTGCCAGCAGTTTTCAGGGGAGGAACACTGAAGCTTTCTTT	-	TRBV27	TRBJ1-1	few
CSVEAGETQYF	TGCAGCGTTGAAGCTGGAGAGACCCAGTACTTC	-	TRBV29-1	TRBJ2-5	few
CASSYRAGSPLHF	TGTGCCAGCAGCTACAGGGCAGGTTCACCCCTCCACTTT	-	TRBV7-2	TRBJ1-6	-
CASSPSGDSYNEQFF	TGTGCCAGCAGCCCTAGCGGGGACTCCTACAATGAGCAGTTCTTC	TRBD2	TRBV7-6	TRBJ2-1	medium-sized
CASSEGLHYGYTF	TGTGCCAGCAGTGAGGGCCTTCACTATGGCTACACCTTC	-	TRBV6-2/TRBV6-3	TRBJ1-2	-
CASSYFASGGANTGELFF	TGTGCCAGCAGTTACTTCGCTAGCGGGGGAGCGAACACCGGGGAGCTGTTTTTT	TRBD2	TRBV6-5	TRBJ2-2	-
CAFLRRLAGSYNEQFF	TGTGCCTTCCTTCGAAGACTAGCGGGATCCTACAATGAGCAGTTCTTC	TRBD2	TRBV7-8	TRBJ2-1	-
CSVAKGEAANSYEQYF	TGCAGCGTTGCTAAGGGTGAAGCGGCTAACTCCTACGAGCAGTACTTC	-	TRBV29-1	TRBJ2-7	few
CSVDGAGGLTDTQYF	TGCAGCGTTGACGGGGCGGGAGGGCTTACAGATACGCAGTATTTT	TRBD2	TRBV29-1	TRBJ2-3	-
CASSQGTVNTEAFF	TGTGCCAGCAGCCAAGGTACTGTGAACACTGAAGCTTTCTTT	-	TRBV3-1	TRBJ1-1	-
CASSEWRSSYNEQFF	TGTGCCAGCAGTGAATGGCGGAGCTCCTACAATGAGCAGTTCTTC	-	TRBV2	TRBJ2-1	few
CSVTGQPYEQYF	TGCAGCGTGACGGGACAGCCCTACGAGCAGTACTTC	TRBD1	TRBV29-1	TRBJ2-7	-
CSASLRRGNTEAFF	TGCAGTGCTAGCTTAAGACGGGGGAACACTGAAGCTTTCTTT	-	TRBV20-1	TRBJ1-1	-
CAASPGLAKFF	TGTGCCGCCTCTCCGGGACTAGCAAAGTTCTTC	TRBD2	TRBV6-2/TRBV6-3	TRBJ2-1	-
CSARDDSTRMNEQFF	TGCAGTGCTAGAGATGATTCGACAAGGATGAATGAGCAGTTCTTC	-	TRBV20-1	TRBJ2-1	-
CASRTQVGNSPLHF	TGCGCCAGCCGGACACAGGTCGGGAATTCACCCCTCCACTTT	-	TRBV4-1	TRBJ1-6	few
CSASPRRGRPGELFF	TGCAGTGCTAGTCCCAGGAGGGGGCGCCCCGGGGAGCTGTTTTTT	-	TRBV20-1	TRBJ2-2	few
CASSGVRPSKDSGPKYEQYF	TGTGCCAGCAGTGGGGTCCGTCCCTCCAAAGATTCAGGGCCGAAATACGAGCAGTACTTC	-	TRBV6-1	TRBJ2-7	many
CASSDRLAGSYNEQFF	TGTGCCAGCAGTGATAGGCTAGCGGGTTCCTACAATGAGCAGTTCTTC	TRBD2	TRBV6-1	TRBJ2-1	-
CASNRRAAAGGYTF	TGTGCCAGTAACCGACGGGCCGCCGCTGGGGGCTACACCTTC	-	TRBV19	TRBJ1-2	-
CASSLGDRGDYGYTF	TGTGCCAGCAGTTTAGGGGACAGGGGGGACTATGGCTACACCTTC	TRBD1	TRBV6-6	TRBJ1-2	few
CASSSSFSETQYF	TGTGCCAGCAGCTCGAGTTTCTCGGAGACCCAGTACTTC	-	TRBV7-2	TRBJ2-5	-
CSARGSRVAGELDTQYF	TGCAGTGCTAGAGGTAGTAGGGTAGCGGGAGAATTAGATACGCAGTATTTT	TRBD2	TRBV20-1	TRBJ2-3	few
CALRGQSSYNSPLHF	TGTGCCCTGCGGGGCCAAAGCTCCTATAATTCACCCCTCCACTTT	-	TRBV30	TRBJ1-6	few
CAAGGAGPQETQYF	TGTGCCGCTGGGGGAGCGGGTCCCCAAGAGACCCAGTACTTC	-	TRBV10-3	TRBJ2-5	few
CASHGPLNQPQHF	TGTGCCAGTCACGGACCCCTTAATCAGCCCCAGCATTTT	-	TRBV19	TRBJ1-5	many
CSVEDGLNQPQHF	TGCAGCGTTGAAGATGGTCTTAATCAGCCCCAGCATTTT	-	TRBV29-1	TRBJ1-5	-
CATSTTGNQPQHF	TGTGCCACCAGTACGACAGGGAATCAGCCCCAGCATTTT	TRBD1	TRBV24-1	TRBJ1-5	few
CATSEWTESGANVLTF	TGTGCCACCAGTGAGTGGACAGAGTCTGGGGCCAACGTCCTGACTTTC	-	TRBV24-1	TRBJ2-6	-
CASTRDRGPHYGYTF	TGTGCCAGTACCCGGGACAGGGGGCCACACTATGGCTACACCTTC	TRBD1	TRBV19	TRBJ1-2	once
CASSSDRETSTEAFF	TGTGCCAGCAGCTCGGACAGGGAGACGAGCACTGAAGCTTTCTTT	TRBD1	TRBV5-8	TRBJ1-1	-
CASSYSKGTAKNIQYF	TGTGCCAGCAGTTACTCGAAGGGGACCGCCAAAAACATTCAGTACTTC	-	TRBV6-5	TRBJ2-4	-
CATSRDPSYEQYF	TGTGCCACCAGCAGAGATCCCAGCTACGAGCAGTACTTC	-	TRBV15	TRBJ2-7	few
CASSTGAVTEAFF	TGTGCCAGCAGTACAGGGGCGGTCACTGAAGCTTTCTTT	TRBD1	TRBV6-6	TRBJ1-1	few
CASSVGAGEETQYF	TGTGCCAGCAGCGTAGGTGCGGGGGAAGAGACCCAGTACTTC	TRBD2	TRBV9	TRBJ2-5	-
CASSLQGRGSDTQYF	TGTGCCAGCAGTTTACAGGGGAGAGGGTCAGATACGCAGTATTTT	-	TRBV27	TRBJ2-3	many
CASSSSAQDTQYF	TGTGCCAGCAGCTCGTCAGCGCAAGATACGCAGTATTTT	-	TRBV7-2	TRBJ2-3	few
CASMRGIQYF	TGTGCCAGCATGAGGGGGATTCAGTACTTC	-	TRBV2	TRBJ2-4	-
CVSSPLQVLSGANVLTF	TGTGTCAGCTCACCACTGCAGGTTCTCTCTGGGGCCAACGTCCTGACTTTC	-	TRBV18	TRBJ2-6	few
CASSQGASGSVEQFF	TGTGCCAGCAGCCAAGGGGCTAGCGGGAGCGTTGAGCAGTTCTTC	TRBD2	TRBV3-1	TRBJ2-1	-
CSAREPSGGYEQYF	TGCAGTGCTAGAGAGCCTAGCGGGGGCTACGAGCAGTACTTC	TRBD2	TRBV20-1	TRBJ2-7	-
CASSLAAVADSPLHF	TGTGCCAGCAGCTTAGCCGCGGTTGCGGATTCACCCCTCCACTTT	-	TRBV7-2	TRBJ1-6	-
CASSLGTAGNTIYF	TGCGCCAGCAGCTTGGGGACAGCCGGAAACACCATATATTTT	-	TRBV5-1	TRBJ1-3	-
CRAPGRMNTEAFF	TGCAGGGCTCCGGGGCGGATGAACACTGAAGCTTTCTTT	-	TRBV20-1	TRBJ1-1	-
CSATGFSYNEQFF	TGCAGTGCCACAGGTTTCTCCTACAATGAGCAGTTCTTC	-	TRBV20-1	TRBJ2-1	many
CASSEAVAGGPKTQYF	TGTGCCAGCAGTGAAGCGGTCGCTGGAGGGCCAAAGACCCAGTACTTC	-	TRBV6-1	TRBJ2-5	-
CASSLVGAGAPGDTQYF	TGTGCCAGCAGCTTAGTCGGCGCGGGGGCCCCCGGGGATACGCAGTATTTT	-	TRBV7-2	TRBJ2-3	-
CASSPIPRDIPYEQYF	TGTGCCAGCAGTCCAATCCCCCGGGACATCCCCTACGAGCAGTACTTC	-	TRBV27	TRBJ2-7	-
CASSGQGGGTQYF	TGTGCCAGCAGTGGGCAGGGAGGCGGTACGCAGTATTTT	-	TRBV12-3/TRBV12-4	TRBJ2-3	-
CASSKGTSGRNEQFF	TGTGCCAGCAGTAAAGGGACTAGCGGGAGAAATGAGCAGTTCTTC	TRBD2	TRBV5-6	TRBJ2-1	many
CASSQVGGQFF	TGTGCCAGCAGCCAAGTGGGGGGGCAGTTCTTC	-	TRBV3-1	TRBJ2-1	-
CASSPGASGNIQYF	TGTGCCAGCAGCCCTGGGGCTAGCGGAAACATTCAGTACTTC	TRBD2	TRBV11-2	TRBJ2-4	few
CASSQGGRFYGYTF	TGTGCCAGCAGCCAAGGAGGCAGATTCTATGGCTACACCTTC	-	TRBV3-1	TRBJ1-2	-
CASSLSLAGGIAQYF	TGTGCCAGCAGTTTGTCGCTAGCGGGGGGGATTGCGCAGTATTTT	TRBD2	TRBV12-3/TRBV12-4	TRBJ2-3	-
CASRPGLFTDTQYF	TGTGCCAGCAGACCGGGACTTTTCACAGATACGCAGTATTTT	-	TRBV6-5	TRBJ2-3	-
CASSLTGTTYEQYF	TGCGCCAGCAGCCTAACCGGGACAACCTACGAGCAGTACTTC	-	TRBV5-1	TRBJ2-7	few